This T cell receptor (beta chain) was sequenced during a study of blood T cell repertoires in COVID-19. Study as a whole: Spain, Italy and the United States supplied samples that represented acute and convalescent COVID-19. T cells, B-cell-depleted T cells, or PBMCs provided the cDNA or gDNA that served as material.

Authors' methods: Amplification of reference gene primers provided the estimated nucleated cell counts. The table came from immunoSEQ multiplex PCR; TCRdb's copy has only in-frame clones and leaves some out. The V and J calls and clone size were taken over from that table, and D and trimming were inferred from the DNA. The table includes 310,000 or so clones, 88% detected once. Deletions cut 5 bases from V and 5 bases from J, with 13 bases between. From germline, CDR1 is SGHTA and CDR2 FQGNSA. CDR3 length: 13 residues. The gene calls are TRBV7-2 and TRBJ2-7, with D hard to call. This clonotype was obtained from a woman between 50 and 59 years old with active or convalescent COVID-19. The sequenced material came from peripheral blood. The CDR3 reads CASSARRSDEQYF. The CDR3 DNA follows: TGTGCCAGCAGCGCCCGGCGGAGCGACGAGCAGTACTTC.